The clone carrying this TCR beta chain has a single count. The antigen remains unidentified. These data are taken from a study of Tregs in tolerant kidney transplant recipients. Study summary: An approximately 3-day belatacept mixed lymphocyte reaction, sometimes plus 5-day graft donor restimulation, preceded CD4+CD25+CD127- sorting.

Unmatched junction bases numbered 4, after V lost 4 bases and J lost 5 bases. The V gene's germline CDR1 is SGDLS and CDR2 YYNGEE. This CDR3 is 15 amino acids long. Findings of the study overall: This study did not directly address biological reproducibility. Tregs expanded with activated donor B cells seemed most donor-specific.

Clones were sequenced by immunoSEQ multiplex PCR, and TCRdb holds only the in-frame ones, with some missing. The sample yields 15,000 to 20,000 clones, 61% seen once. The rearrangement uses TRBV9 and TRBJ2-3; 13 nucleotides match TRBD2. This TCR was recovered from a human donor in good health. The sequencing input was Tregs from blood cultured with allogeneic cells. The CDR3 DNA sequence: TGTGCCAGCAGCCGACTAGCGGGAGGAAAAGATACGCAGTATTTT. Protein sequence: CASSRLAGGKDTQYF.